The clone carrying this T cell receptor beta chain has a handful of counts. Its specificity is not known. The record originates from a study of beta chain features in type 1 diabetes. Findings and caveats of the study: Type 1 diabetes patients showed a moderate but significant shortening of TCRB CDR3s in all four CD4+ subsets. PCR might pick shorter templates more often, in the same way for patients and controls.

Trimming removed 4 bases from V and 1 base from J; junction bases left unmatched: 1. CDR3 length: 14 residues. Germline V CDR1 and CDR2: SGHRS, YFSETQ. Expressed TCRB transcripts were sequenced because the isolated RNA had all been reverse transcribed beforehand. Using immunoSEQ multiplex PCR, the repertoire was profiled, and TCRdb retains in-frame clones only, with some absent. This table holds about 250,000 clones, about 11% found once. Every donor had blood drawn once into heparin, around 100 mL on average. CD4+ naive, central memory, regulatory and stem cell-like memory subsets were isolated by sorting on CD45RO/CCR7/CD25/CD127/CD95/CD27. Sorted populations all exceeded 95% purity.

The sample comprised naive CD4+ T cells from blood. The chain combines TRBV5-1 with TRBJ2-2, with 7 bases aligning to TRBD1. The sequence was collected from a man between 25 and 39 years old with type 1 diabetes. The CDR3 protein is CASSRQGNTGELFF. CDR3 sequence (DNA): TGCGCCAGCAGCCGACAGGGGAACACCGGGGAGCTGTTTTTT.